Listed here are 14 T cell receptor beta chains from one sample, sequenced in a study of technical replicates of blood from a handful of donors. TCRdb's copy holds only in-frame clones and misses some; the assay was immunoSEQ multiplex PCR. The table lists around 81,000 clones, around 95% of them singletons. Source material: T cells isolated from PBMCs. Source of these receptors: a human donor in good health.

This clone was observed a single time. The chain is built from TRBV18 and TRBJ2-4; 12 bases fit TRBD2. The trim removed 1 base at V and 1 base at J, leaving 8 bases unmatched. The CDR3 extends over 19 amino acids. Germline CDR1 reads KGHSH; CDR2 reads LQKENI. CDR3 region: CASSPRLAGGPGAKNIQYF. The CDR3 region has the DNA TGTGCCAGCTCACCACGGCTAGCGGGAGGGCCCGGGGCCAAAAACATTCAGTACTTC. The whole variable domain, remainder taken from reference TRBV18 and TRBJ2-4, is NAGVMQNPRHLVRRRGQEARLRCSPMKGHSHVYWYRQLPEEGLKFMVYLQKENIIDESGMPKERFSAEFPKEGPSILRIQQVVRGDSAAYFCASSPRLAGGPGAKNIQYFGAGTRLSVL.

This sequence joins TRBV18 and TRBJ2-7, with TRBD2 as a possible D gene (6 bases). Germline loops: CDR1 KGHSH, CDR2 LQKENI. V was clipped by 1 base and J by 7 bases, with 17 bases between them. This CDR3 comprises 15 residues. CDR3 coding DNA: TGTGCCAGCTCACCACAAGCGGGTCGCGGCAATGAGCAGTACTTC. Amino acids: CASSPQAGRGNEQYF.

V usage is TRBV5-4 and J usage is TRBJ2-1; 9 bases align to TRBD2. Germline CDR1 SGHNT, CDR2 YYREEE (reference sequence). V gave up 4 bases and J gave up 7 bases; unmatched junction bases: 15. The CDR3 is made up of 17 amino acids. The CDR3 sequence is CASSPIGASGNRNEQFF. The CDR3 DNA reads TGTGCCAGCAGCCCTATAGGGGCTAGCGGGAATCGAAATGAGCAGTTCTTC. The complete variable domain, with remaining parts taken from reference TRBV5-4 and TRBJ2-1, reads ETGVTQSPTHLIKTRGQQVTLRCSSQSGHNTVSWYQQALGQGPQFIFQYYREEENGRGNFPPRFSGLQFPNYSSELNVNALELDDSALYLCASSPIGASGNRNEQFFGPGTRLTVL.

The chain is built from TRBV7-9 and TRBJ1-2; 7 bases are a match to TRBD1. The germline gives CDR1 SEHNR, CDR2 FQNEAQ (reference sequence). The CDR3 has 15 amino acids. The J segment lost 2 bases and the V segment lost 4 bases, leaving 7 bases of the junction unmatched. The CDR3 sequence: CASSSDRAINYGYTF. The CDR3 nucleotides are TGTGCCAGCAGCTCAGACAGGGCCATAAACTATGGCTACACCTTC.

The chain combines TRBV6-6 with TRBJ2-7; 9 bases agree with TRBD1. CDR1 is MNHNY, CDR2 SVGAGI, per germline (reference sequence). V shed 2 bases and J 6 bases; nucleotides not matched to a gene: 5. The CDR3 consists of 14 residues. CDR3 bases: TGTGCCAGCAGTTACCGGGACAGGGAGGGCGAGCAGTACTTC. This translates into CASSYRDREGEQYF.

The chain's CDR3 is CASSYSSGWRGNQPQHF. For the CDR3, the DNA is TGTGCCAGCAGTTACTCGAGCGGCTGGCGGGGCAATCAGCCCCAGCATTTT. The chain combines TRBV6-7 with TRBJ1-5; D ambiguous. TRBV6-7 is assigned to the ORF class and has an uncertain function. Trimming stripped 0 bases from V and 2 bases from J, with 14 bases between. The CDR3 covers 17 residues.

This clone occurred once. This chain connects TRBV5-6 to TRBJ2-2, with D perhaps matching TRBD1 (6 bases). This CDR3 has 15 amino acids. The V gene's germline CDR1 is SGHDT and CDR2 YYEEEE. V was pared by 1 base and J by 1 base, with 8 bases between. In DNA form, the CDR3 reads TGTGCCAGCAGCTTGTTAGGGGGGAACACCGGGGAGCTGTTTTTT. It is translated as CASSLLGGNTGELFF.

The rearrangement uses TRBV5-4 and TRBJ2-1; 8 nucleotides agree with TRBD2. This CDR3 has 15 amino acids. Per the germline V gene, CDR1 is SGHNT and CDR2 is YYREEE (reference sequence). V lost 5 bases, J lost 8 bases, and 12 bases stayed unmatched. This CDR3 is CASRDPGLGIHEQFF. The DNA of the CDR3 is TGTGCCAGCAGGGATCCGGGACTAGGGATCCATGAGCAGTTCTTC.

With regard to this clone: Other DNA sequences in the sample encode the same CDR3. The chain links TRBV15 to TRBJ2-7; no firm D call. This CDR3 contains 11 residues. Trimming took 3 bases from V and 3 from J, leaving 3 bases between them. Germline CDR1 reads LNHNV; CDR2 reads YYDKDF (reference sequence). The CDR3 here is CATSSYYEQYF. The CDR3 nucleotides read TGTGCCACCAGCAGTTACTACGAGCAGTACTTC.

The chain employs TRBV7-2 and TRBJ2-1; TRBD1 agrees at 10 bases. The CDR3 has 15 amino acids. V was pared by 6 bases and J by 7 bases, with 9 bases of the junction left unmatched. Germline V gives CDR1 SGHTA, CDR2 FQGNSA. The CDR3 loop reads CASSQAGTGVNEQFF. In DNA form, the CDR3 reads TGTGCCAGCAGTCAAGCTGGGACAGGGGTAAATGAGCAGTTCTTC. Using reference TRBV7-2 and TRBJ2-1 for the parts outside the CDR3, the full variable domain is GAGVSQSPSNKVTEKGKDVELRCDPISGHTALYWYRQSLGQGLEFLIYFQGNSAPDKSGLPSDRFSAERTGGSVSTLTIQRTQQEDSAVYLCASSQAGTGVNEQFFGPGTRLTVL.

The genes are TRBV14 and TRBJ1-2, with TRBD1 as a possible D gene (6 bases). CDR1 is SGHDN and CDR2 is FVKESK in the germline V gene. The CDR3 runs to 14 residues. Trimming removed 3 bases at V and 8 bases at J, with 16 bases between. CDR3 in DNA: TGTGCCAGCAGCCAGGGACACGAACCGGGCGGCTACACCTTC. This translates into CASSQGHEPGGYTF.

The chain couples TRBV6-6 to TRBJ1-2; D might be TRBD1 (5 bases). V was clipped by 6 bases and J by 6 bases, with 14 bases between them. CDR3 length: 13 amino acids. CDR1 is MNHNY and CDR2 is SVGAGI in the germline V gene (reference sequence). CDR3 loop: CASSAHSRDGYTF. As DNA, the CDR3 is TGTGCCAGCAGCGCACACTCCAGGGATGGCTACACCTTC.

The sample holds one count of this clone. The chain recombines TRBV7-6 with TRBJ2-3; D is possibly TRBD2 (5 bases). Germline V gene sequence: CDR1 SGHVS, CDR2 FNYEAQ. Trimming took off 2 bases at V and 2 bases at J, with 14 bases between the two ends. This CDR3 has 16 amino acids. CDR3 loop: CASSLLRGANTDTQYF. The DNA for the CDR3 is TGTGCCAGCAGCTTACTCCGGGGAGCTAACACAGATACGCAGTATTTT.

The V call is TRBV4-3, the J call TRBJ2-7; possible D gene TRBD1, 6 bases. V lost 0 bases and J lost 4, with 16 bases in between. The CDR3 runs to 16 residues. Germline assignment: CDR1 LGHNA and CDR2 YSLEER. The CDR3 protein is CASSQEAPGASYEQYF. CDR3 nucleotide sequence: TGCGCCAGCAGCCAAGAAGCCCCAGGGGCATCGTACGAGCAGTACTTC.